Sequencing of this T cell receptor (beta chain) was carried out in a study of CD8 T cells in ankylosing spondylitis. The study's findings and limits: A TCR beta motif made of eight highly homologous variants seemed typical of ankylosing spondylitis blood. In reactive arthritis synovial fluid and blood, some motif variants had been reported before.

Quantitative 5'-RACE with molecular barcodes was used to make the TCR beta libraries. Each CDR3 protein gets one entry after TCRdb re-called the 5' RACE reads with MiXCR. The data show about 160,000 distinct CDR3 sequences, approximately 20% seen once. Points on this clonotype: The antigen remains undetermined.

Trimming pared 2 bases from V and 2 bases from J, leaving 3 bases between. This CDR3 has 12 residues. Germline values: CDR1 SEHNR, CDR2 FQNEAQ (reference sequence). The chain carries TRBV7-9 and TRBJ1-2, with D unclear. Material for sequencing was blood, either unsorted or a sorted T cell fraction (not recorded which). The origin of this receptor is a male donor with ankylosing spondylitis or in good health (not recorded which). CDR3 coding DNA: TGTGCCAGCAGCTTACCAAACTATGGCTACACCTTC. Translating it yields CASSLPNYGYTF.